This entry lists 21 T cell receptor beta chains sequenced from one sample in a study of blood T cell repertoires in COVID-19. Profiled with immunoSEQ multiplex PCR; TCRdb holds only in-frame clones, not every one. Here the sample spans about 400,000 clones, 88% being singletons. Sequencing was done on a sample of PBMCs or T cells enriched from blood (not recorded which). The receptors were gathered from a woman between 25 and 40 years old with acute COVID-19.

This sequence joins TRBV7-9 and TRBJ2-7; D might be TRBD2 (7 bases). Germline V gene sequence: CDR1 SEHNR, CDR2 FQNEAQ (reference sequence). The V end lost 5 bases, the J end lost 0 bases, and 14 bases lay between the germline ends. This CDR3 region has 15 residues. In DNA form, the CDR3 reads TGTGCCAGCAGCCAACAGGGAGGGATCTCCTACGAGCAGTACTTC. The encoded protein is CASSQQGGISYEQYF.

As DNA, the CDR3 is TGTGCCACGGGGGAGTATAATTCACCCCTCCACTTT. It specifies CATGEYNSPLHF. The rearrangement links TRBV6-5 to TRBJ1-6; maybe TRBD1 (5 bases). The CDR3 is made up of 12 amino acids. The V gene's germline CDR1 is MNHEY and CDR2 SVGAGI. The V and J ends lost 10 bases and 4 bases respectively, with 8 bases between them.

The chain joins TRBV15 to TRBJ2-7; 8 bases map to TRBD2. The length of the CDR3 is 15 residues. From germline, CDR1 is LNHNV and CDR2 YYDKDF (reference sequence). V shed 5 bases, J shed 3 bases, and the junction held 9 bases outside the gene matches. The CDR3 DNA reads TGTGCCACCAGCCCCACTAGCGGTGGTCTCTACGAGCAGTACTTC. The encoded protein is CATSPTSGGLYEQYF.

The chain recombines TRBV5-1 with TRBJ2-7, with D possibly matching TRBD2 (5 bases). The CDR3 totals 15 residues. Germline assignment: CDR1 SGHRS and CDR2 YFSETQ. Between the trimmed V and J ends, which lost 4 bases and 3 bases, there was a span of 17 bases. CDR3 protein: CASSAPGLEGYEQYF. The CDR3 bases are TGCGCCAGCAGCGCACCGGGATTGGAAGGCTACGAGCAGTACTTC.

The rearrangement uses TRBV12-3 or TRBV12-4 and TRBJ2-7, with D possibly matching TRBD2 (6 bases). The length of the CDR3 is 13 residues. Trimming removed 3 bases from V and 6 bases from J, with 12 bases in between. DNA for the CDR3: TGTGCCAGCAGTTTTGGGGCGGGGTTCGAGCAGTACTTC. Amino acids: CASSFGAGFEQYF.

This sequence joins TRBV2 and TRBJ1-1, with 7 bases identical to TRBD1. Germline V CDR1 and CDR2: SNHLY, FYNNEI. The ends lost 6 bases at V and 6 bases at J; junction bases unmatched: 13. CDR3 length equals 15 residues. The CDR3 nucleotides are TGTGCCAGCAGGGGGGGACAGCGAGGAATTGCTGAAGCTTTCTTT. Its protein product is CASRGGQRGIAEAFF.

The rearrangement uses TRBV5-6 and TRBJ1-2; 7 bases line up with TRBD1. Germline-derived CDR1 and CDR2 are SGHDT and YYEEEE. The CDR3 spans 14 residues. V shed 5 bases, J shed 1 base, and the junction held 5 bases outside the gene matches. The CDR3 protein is CASSYRQGNYGYTF. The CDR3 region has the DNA TGTGCCAGCAGTTACCGACAGGGTAACTATGGCTACACCTTC.

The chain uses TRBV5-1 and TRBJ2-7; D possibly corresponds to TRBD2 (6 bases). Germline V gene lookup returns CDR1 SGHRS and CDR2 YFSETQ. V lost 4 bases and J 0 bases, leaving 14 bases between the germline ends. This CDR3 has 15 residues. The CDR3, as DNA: TGCGCCAGCAGCCCGGGACTTAGCAGCTCCTACGAGCAGTACTTC. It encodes CASSPGLSSSYEQYF.

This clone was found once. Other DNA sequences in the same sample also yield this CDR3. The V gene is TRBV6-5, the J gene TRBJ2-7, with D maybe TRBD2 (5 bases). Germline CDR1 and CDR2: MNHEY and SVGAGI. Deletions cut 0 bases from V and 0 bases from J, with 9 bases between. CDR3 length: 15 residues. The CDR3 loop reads CASSYSTGDSYEQYF. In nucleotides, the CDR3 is TGTGCCAGCAGTTACTCGACCGGGGACTCCTACGAGCAGTACTTC.

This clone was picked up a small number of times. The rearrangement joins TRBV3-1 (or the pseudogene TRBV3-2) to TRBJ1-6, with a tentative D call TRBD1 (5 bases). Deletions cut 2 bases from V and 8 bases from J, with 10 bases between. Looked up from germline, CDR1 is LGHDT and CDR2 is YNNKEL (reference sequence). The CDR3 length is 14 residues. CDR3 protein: CASSQWGEDSPLHF. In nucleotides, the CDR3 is TGTGCCAGCAGCCAATGGGGGGAGGATTCACCCCTCCACTTT.

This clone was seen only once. The CDR3 DNA sequence: TGTGCCAGCAGCCCGCAGGGGGCCTACGAGCAGTACTTC. Residues: CASSPQGAYEQYF. The V gene is TRBV7-6, the J gene TRBJ2-7, with 7 bases that match TRBD1. The CDR3 spans 13 residues. V was pared by 5 bases and J by 2 bases, with 3 bases of the junction left unmatched. CDR1 is SGHVS, CDR2 FNYEAQ, per germline. The full variable domain, with the rest looked up from reference TRBV7-6 and TRBJ2-7, is GAGVSQSPRYKVTKRGQDVALRCDPISGHVSLYWYRQALGQGPEFLTYFNYEAQQDKSGLPNDRFSAERPEGSISTLTIQRTEQRDSAMYRCASSPQGAYEQYFGPGTRLTVT.

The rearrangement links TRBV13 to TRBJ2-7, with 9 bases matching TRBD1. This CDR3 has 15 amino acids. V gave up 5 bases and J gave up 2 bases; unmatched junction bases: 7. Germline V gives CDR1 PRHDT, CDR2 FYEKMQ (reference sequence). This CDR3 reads CASSPEGTGTYEQYF. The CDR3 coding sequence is TGTGCCAGCAGCCCGGAGGGGACAGGGACCTACGAGCAGTACTTC.

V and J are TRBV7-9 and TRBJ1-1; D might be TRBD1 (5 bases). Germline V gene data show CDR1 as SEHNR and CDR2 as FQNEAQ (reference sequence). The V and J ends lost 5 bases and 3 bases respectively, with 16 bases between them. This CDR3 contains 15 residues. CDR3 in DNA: TGTGCCAGCAGCCCGCCCCCAGGGTTTTACACTGAAGCTTTCTTT. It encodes CASSPPPGFYTEAFF.

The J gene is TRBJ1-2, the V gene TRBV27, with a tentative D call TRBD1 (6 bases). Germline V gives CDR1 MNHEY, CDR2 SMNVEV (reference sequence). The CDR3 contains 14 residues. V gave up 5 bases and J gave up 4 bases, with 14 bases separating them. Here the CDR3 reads CASSPNTGSYGYTF. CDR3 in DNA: TGTGCCAGCAGTCCAAATACAGGGAGCTATGGCTACACCTTC.

The CDR3 sequence is CASSRAGNAYNEQFF. The CDR3 bases are TGTGCCAGCAGCCGAGCGGGGAACGCCTACAATGAGCAGTTCTTC. V and J are TRBV2 and TRBJ2-1; 7 positions agree with TRBD2. This CDR3 has 15 amino acids. Germline CDR1 is SNHLY and CDR2 is FYNNEI. Losses at the gene ends were 6 bases for V and 2 bases for J; bases not matched to a gene: 7.

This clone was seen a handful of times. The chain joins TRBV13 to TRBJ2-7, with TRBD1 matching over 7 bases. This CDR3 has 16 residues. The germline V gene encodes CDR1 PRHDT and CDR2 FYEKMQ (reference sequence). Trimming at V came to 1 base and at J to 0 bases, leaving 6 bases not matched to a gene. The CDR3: CASSLVGTASSYEQYF. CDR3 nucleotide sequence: TGTGCCAGCAGCTTAGTTGGGACAGCGAGCTCCTACGAGCAGTACTTC.

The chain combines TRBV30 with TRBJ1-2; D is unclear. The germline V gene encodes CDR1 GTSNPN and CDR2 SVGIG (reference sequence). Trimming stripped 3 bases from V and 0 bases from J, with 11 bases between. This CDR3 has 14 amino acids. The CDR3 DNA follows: TGTGCCTGGAGGGGTCCAGGCTCTAACTATGGCTACACCTTC. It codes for CAWRGPGSNYGYTF. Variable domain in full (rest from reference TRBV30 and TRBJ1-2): SQTIHQWPATLVQPVGSPLSLECTVEGTSNPNLYWYRQAAGRGLQLLFYSVGIGQISSEVPQNLSASRPQDRQFILSSKKLLLSDSGFYLCAWRGPGSNYGYTFGSGTRLTVV.

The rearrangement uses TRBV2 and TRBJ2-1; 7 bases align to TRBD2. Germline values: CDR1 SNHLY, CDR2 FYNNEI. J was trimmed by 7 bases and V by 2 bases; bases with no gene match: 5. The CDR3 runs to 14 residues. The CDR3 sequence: CASSELSLANEQFF. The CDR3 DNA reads TGTGCCAGCAGTGAATTGTCACTAGCGAATGAGCAGTTCTTC.

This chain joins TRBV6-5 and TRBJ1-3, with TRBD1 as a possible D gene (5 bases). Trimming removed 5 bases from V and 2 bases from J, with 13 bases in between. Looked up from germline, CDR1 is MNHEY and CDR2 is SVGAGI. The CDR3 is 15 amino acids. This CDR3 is CASSPTQGAGNTIYF. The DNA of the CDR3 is TGTGCCAGCAGTCCGACCCAGGGTGCTGGAAACACCATATATTTT.

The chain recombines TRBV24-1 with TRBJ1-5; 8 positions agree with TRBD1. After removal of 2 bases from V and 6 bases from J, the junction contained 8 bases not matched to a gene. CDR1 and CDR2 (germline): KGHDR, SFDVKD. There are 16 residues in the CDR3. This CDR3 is CATSDSGRGPGQPQHF. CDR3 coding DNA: TGTGCCACCAGTGATTCAGGCAGGGGGCCGGGTCAGCCCCAGCATTTT.

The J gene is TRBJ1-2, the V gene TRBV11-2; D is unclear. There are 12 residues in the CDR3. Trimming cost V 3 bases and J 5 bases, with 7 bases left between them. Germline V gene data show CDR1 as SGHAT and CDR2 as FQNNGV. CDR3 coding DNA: TGTGCCAGCAGCTTTACAGAATATGGCTACACCTTC. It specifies CASSFTEYGYTF.